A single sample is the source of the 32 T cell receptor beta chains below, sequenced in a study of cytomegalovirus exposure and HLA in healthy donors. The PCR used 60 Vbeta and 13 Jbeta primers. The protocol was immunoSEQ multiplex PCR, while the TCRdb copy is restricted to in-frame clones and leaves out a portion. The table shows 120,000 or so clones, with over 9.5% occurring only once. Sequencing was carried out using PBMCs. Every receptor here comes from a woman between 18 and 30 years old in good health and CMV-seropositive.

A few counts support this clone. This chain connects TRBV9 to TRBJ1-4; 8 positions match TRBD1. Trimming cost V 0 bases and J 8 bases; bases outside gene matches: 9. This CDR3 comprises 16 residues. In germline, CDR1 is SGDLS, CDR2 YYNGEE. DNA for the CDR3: TGTGCCAGCAGCGTAGGTCTGGGGACAGGCGGCGAAAAACTGTTTTTT. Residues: CASSVGLGTGGEKLFF.

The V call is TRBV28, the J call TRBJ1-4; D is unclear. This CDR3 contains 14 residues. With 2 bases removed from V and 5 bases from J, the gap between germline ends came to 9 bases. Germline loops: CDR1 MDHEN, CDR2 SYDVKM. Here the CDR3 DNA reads TGTGCCAGCAGTTTAATCCCCCCGAATGAAAAACTGTTTTTT. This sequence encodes CASSLIPPNEKLFF.

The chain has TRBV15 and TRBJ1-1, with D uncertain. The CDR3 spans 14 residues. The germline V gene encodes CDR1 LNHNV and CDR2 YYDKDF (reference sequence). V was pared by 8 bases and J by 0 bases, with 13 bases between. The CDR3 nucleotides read TGTGCCACCCAGGAGGCAGGCGTGAACACTGAAGCTTTCTTT. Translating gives CATQEAGVNTEAFF.

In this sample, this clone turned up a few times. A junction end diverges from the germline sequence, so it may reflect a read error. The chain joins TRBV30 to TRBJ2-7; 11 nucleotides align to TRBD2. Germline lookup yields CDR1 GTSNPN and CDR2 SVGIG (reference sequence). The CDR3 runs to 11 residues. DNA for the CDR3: TGTGCTTGGACTAGCGGGTACGAGCAGTACTTC. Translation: CAWTSGYEQYF. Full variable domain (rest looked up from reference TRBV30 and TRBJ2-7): SQTIHQWPATLVQPVGSPLSLECTVEGTSNPNLYWYRQAAGRGLQLLFYSVGIGQISSEVPQNLSASRPQDRQFILSSKKLLLSDSGFYLCAWTSGYEQYFGPGTRLTVT.

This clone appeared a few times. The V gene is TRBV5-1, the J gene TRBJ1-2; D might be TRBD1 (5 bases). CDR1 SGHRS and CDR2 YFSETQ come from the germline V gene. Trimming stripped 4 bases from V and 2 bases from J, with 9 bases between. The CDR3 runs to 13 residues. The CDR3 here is CASSQTGNYGYTF. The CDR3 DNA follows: TGCGCCAGCAGCCAAACAGGAAACTATGGCTACACCTTC.

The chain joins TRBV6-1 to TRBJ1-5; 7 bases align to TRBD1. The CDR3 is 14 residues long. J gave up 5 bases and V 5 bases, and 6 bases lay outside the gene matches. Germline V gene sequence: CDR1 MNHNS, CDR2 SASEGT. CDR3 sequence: CASSSGTAHQPQHF. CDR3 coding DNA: TGTGCCAGCAGTTCCGGGACAGCTCATCAGCCCCAGCATTTT.

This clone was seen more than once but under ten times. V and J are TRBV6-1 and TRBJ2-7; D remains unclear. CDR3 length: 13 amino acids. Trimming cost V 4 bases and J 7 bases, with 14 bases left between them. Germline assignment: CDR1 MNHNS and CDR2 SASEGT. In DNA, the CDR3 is TGTGCCAGCAGTGGAGGTGGCCCGAGGGAGCAGTACTTC. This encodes CASSGGGPREQYF.

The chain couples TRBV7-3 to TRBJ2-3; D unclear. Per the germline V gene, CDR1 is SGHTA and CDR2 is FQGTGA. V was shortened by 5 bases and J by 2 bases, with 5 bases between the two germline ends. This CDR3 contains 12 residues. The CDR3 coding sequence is TGTGCCAGCAGCCCAGACACAGATACGCAGTATTTT. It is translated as CASSPDTDTQYF.

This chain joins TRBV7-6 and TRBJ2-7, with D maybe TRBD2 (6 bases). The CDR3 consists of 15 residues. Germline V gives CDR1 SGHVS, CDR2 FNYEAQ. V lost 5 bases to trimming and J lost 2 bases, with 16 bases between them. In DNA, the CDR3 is TGTGCCAGCAGCCCCGGGACTTACGCAACCTACGAGCAGTACTTC. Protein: CASSPGTYATYEQYF.

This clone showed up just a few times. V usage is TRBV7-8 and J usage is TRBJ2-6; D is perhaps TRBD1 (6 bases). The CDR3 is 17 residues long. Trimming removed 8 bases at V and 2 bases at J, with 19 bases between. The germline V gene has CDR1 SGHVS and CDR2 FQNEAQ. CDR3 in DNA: TGTGCCAGCGTGGGGTGGGCAGGGGTACCTGGGGCCAACGTCCTGACTTTC. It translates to CASVGWAGVPGANVLTF. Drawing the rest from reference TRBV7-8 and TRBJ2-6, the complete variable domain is GAGVSQSPRYKVAKRGQDVALRCDPISGHVSLFWYQQALGQGPEFLTYFQNEAQLDKSGLPSDRFFAERPEGSVSTLKIQRTQQEDSAVYLCASVGWAGVPGANVLTFGAGSRLTVL.

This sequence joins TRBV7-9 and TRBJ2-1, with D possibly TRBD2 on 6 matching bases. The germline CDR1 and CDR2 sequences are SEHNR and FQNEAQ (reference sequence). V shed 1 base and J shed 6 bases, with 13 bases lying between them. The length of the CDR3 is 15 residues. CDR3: CASSLGGGTFNEQFF. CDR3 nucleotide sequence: TGTGCCAGCAGCTTAGGGGGCGGGACTTTCAATGAGCAGTTCTTC.

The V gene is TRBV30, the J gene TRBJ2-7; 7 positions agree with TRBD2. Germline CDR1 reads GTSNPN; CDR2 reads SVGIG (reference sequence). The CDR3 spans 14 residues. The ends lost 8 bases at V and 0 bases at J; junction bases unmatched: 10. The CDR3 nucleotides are TGTGCCGGATCCGGGACTATCTTCTCCTACGAGCAGTACTTC. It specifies CAGSGTIFSYEQYF. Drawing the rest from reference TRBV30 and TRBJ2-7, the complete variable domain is SQTIHQWPATLVQPVGSPLSLECTVEGTSNPNLYWYRQAAGRGLQLLFYSVGIGQISSEVPQNLSASRPQDRQFILSSKKLLLSDSGFYLCAGSGTIFSYEQYFGPGTRLTVT.

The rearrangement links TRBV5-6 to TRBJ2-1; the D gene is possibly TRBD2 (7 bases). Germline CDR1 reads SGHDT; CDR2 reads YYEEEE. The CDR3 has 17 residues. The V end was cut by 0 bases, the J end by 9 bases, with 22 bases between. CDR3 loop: CASSLANAGAQWSEQFF. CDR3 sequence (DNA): TGTGCCAGCAGCTTGGCCAATGCGGGGGCCCAATGGTCTGAGCAGTTCTTC.

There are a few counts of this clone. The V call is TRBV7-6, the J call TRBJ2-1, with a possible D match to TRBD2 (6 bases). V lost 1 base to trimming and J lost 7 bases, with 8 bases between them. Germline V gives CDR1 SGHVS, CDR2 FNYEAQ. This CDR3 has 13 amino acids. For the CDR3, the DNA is TGTGCCAGCAGCTTAGGCGGGAAGAATGAGCAGTTCTTC. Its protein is CASSLGGKNEQFF.

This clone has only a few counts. CDR3 protein: CASSIWGGGPDEQYF. The CDR3 DNA reads TGTGCCAGTAGTATTTGGGGAGGAGGGCCAGACGAGCAGTACTTC. This chain links TRBV19 with TRBJ2-7; possible D gene TRBD2, 6 bases. There are 15 residues in the CDR3. V was pared by 3 bases and J by 5 bases, with 17 bases between. CDR1 is LNHDA, CDR2 SQIVND, per germline (reference sequence). Combining the CDR3 with reference TRBV19 and TRBJ2-7 gives the whole variable domain DGGITQSPKYLFRKEGQNVTLSCEQNLNHDAMYWYRQDPGQGLRLIYYSQIVNDFQKGDIAEGYSVSREKKESFPLTVTSAQKNPTAFYLCASSIWGGGPDEQYFGPGTRLTVT.

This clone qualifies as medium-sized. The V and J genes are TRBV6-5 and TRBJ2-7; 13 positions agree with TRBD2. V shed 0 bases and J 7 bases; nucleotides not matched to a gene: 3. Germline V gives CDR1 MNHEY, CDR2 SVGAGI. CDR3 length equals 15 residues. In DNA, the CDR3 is TGTGCCAGCAGTTACTCACTAGCGGGAGGGCAAGAGCAGTACTTC. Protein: CASSYSLAGGQEQYF.

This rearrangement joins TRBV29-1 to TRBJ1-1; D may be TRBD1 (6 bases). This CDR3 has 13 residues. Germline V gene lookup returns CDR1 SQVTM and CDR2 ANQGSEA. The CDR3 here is CSSTGKVNTEAFF. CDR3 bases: TGCAGTTCCACAGGGAAAGTGAACACTGAAGCTTTCTTT.

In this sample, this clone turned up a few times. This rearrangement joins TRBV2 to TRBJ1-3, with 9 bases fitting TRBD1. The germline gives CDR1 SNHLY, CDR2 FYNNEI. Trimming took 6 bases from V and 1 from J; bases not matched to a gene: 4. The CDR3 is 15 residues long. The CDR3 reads CASSPGQGSGNTIYF. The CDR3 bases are TGTGCCAGCAGCCCGGGACAGGGATCTGGAAACACCATATATTTT.

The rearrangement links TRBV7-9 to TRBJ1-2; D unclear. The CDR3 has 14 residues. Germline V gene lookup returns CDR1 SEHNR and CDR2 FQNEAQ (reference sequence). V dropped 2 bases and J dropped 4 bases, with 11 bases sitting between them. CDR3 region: CASSLSQLAYGYTF. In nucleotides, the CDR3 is TGTGCCAGCAGCTTAAGCCAGTTAGCCTATGGCTACACCTTC.

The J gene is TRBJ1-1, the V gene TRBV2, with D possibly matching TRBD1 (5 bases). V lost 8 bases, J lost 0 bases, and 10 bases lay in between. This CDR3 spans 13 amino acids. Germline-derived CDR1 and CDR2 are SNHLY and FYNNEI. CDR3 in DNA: TGTGCCAGCGGACGGGGGATGAACACTGAAGCTTTCTTT. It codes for CASGRGMNTEAFF.

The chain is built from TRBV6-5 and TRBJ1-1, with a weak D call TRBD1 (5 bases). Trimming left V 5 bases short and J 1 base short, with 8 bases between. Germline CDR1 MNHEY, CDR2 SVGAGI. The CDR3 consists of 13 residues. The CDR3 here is CASSRQPNTEAFF. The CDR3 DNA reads TGTGCCAGCAGTAGACAGCCGAACACTGAAGCTTTCTTT.

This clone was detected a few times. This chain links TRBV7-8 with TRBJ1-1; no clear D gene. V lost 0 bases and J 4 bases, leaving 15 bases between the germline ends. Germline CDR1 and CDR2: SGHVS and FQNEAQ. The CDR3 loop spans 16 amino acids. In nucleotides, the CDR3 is TGTGCCAGCAGCTTAGCGTCAGGATTGGTGAGCACTGAAGCTTTCTTT. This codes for CASSLASGLVSTEAFF.

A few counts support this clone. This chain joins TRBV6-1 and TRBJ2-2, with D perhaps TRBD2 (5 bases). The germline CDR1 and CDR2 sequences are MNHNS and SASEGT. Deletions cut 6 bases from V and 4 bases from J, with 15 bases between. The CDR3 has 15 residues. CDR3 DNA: TGTGCCAGCAGCGTAAGCGGACCCGCCACCGGGGAGCTGTTTTTT. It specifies CASSVSGPATGELFF.

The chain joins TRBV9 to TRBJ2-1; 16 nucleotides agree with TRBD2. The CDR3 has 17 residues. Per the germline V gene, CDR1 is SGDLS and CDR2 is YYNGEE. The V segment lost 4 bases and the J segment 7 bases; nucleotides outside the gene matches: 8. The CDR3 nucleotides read TGTGCCAGCAGCTCAACCCTGGGACTAGCGGGAGGGAATGAGCAGTTCTTC. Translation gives CASSSTLGLAGGNEQFF.

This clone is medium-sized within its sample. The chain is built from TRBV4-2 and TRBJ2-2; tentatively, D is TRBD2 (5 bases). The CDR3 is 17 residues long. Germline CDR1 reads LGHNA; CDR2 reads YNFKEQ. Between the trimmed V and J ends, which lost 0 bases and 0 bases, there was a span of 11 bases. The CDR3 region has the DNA TGTGCCAGCAGCCAAGACTGGGAGAGCACGAACACCGGGGAGCTGTTTTTT. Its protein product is CASSQDWESTNTGELFF.

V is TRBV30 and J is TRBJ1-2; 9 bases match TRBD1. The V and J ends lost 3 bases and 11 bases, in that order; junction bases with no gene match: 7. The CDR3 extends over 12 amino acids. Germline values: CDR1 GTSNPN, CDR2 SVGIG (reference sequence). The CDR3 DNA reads TGTGCCTGGAGCGAGGGACAGGGAGGTTACACCTTC. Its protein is CAWSEGQGGYTF.

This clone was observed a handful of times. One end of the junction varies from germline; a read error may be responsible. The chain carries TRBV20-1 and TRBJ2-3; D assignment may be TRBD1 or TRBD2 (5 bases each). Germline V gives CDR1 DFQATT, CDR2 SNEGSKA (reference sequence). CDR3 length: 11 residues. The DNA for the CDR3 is TGCAGTGCAAGAGGGGCCTATACGCAGTATTTT. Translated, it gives CSARGAYTQYF.

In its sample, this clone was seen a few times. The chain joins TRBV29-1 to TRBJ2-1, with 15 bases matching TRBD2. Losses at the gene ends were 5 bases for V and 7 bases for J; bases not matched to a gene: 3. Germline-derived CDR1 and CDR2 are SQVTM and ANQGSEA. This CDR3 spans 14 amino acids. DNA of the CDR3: TGCAGCGTTACAGGGACTAGCGGGAGGAATGAGCAGTTCTTC. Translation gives CSVTGTSGRNEQFF.

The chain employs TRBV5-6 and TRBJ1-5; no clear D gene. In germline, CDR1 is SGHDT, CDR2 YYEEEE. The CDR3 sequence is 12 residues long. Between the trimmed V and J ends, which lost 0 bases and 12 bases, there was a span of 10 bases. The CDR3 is CASSLAFGHQHF. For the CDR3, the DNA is TGTGCCAGCAGCTTGGCCTTTGGGCACCAGCATTTT.

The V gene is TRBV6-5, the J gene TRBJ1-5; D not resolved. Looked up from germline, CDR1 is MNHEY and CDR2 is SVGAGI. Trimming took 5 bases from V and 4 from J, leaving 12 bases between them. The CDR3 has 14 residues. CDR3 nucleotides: TGTGCCAGCAGTCCCCGGGAGATAAATCAGCCCCAGCATTTT. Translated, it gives CASSPREINQPQHF.

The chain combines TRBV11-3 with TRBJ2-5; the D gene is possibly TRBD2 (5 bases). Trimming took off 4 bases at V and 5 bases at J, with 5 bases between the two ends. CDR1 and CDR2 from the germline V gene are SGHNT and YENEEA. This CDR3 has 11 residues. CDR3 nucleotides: TGTGCCAGCAGCTCGGGGGAGACCCAGTACTTC. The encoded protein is CASSSGETQYF. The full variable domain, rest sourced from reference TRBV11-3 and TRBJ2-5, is EAGVVQSPRYKIIEKKQPVAFWCNPISGHNTLYWYLQNLGQGPELLIRYENEEAVDDSQLPKDRFSAERLKGVDSTLKIQPAELGDSAVYLCASSSGETQYFGPGTRLLVL.

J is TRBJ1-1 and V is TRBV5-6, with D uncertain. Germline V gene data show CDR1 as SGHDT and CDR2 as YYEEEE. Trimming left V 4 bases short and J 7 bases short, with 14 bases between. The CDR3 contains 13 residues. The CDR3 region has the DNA TGTGCCAGCAGCGTGGATACGGAGAATGAAGCTTTCTTT. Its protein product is CASSVDTENEAFF. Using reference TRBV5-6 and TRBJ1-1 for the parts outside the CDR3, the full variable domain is DAGVTQSPTHLIKTRGQQVTLRCSPKSGHDTVSWYQQALGQGPQFIFQYYEEEERQRGNFPDRFSGHQFPNYSSELNVNALLLGDSALYLCASSVDTENEAFFGQGTRLTVV.